The rows below give T cell receptor beta chains drawn from one sample of a study of blood T cell repertoires in COVID-19. The repertoire was sequenced with immunoSEQ multiplex PCR; TCRdb's copy has only in-frame clones and lacks some. The sample consists of about 190,000 clones, more than 75% of them appearing once. The material sequenced was PBMCs or T cells enriched from blood (not recorded which). All receptors derive from a woman between 50 and 59 years old with acute COVID-19. CDR3s include the opening cysteine and the closing phenylalanine or tryptophan. D genes are given only for firm matches. Where a row states a size, it is once, few, many or the class of an expanded clone; other rows omit it.

clone size	V gene	J gene	D gene	CDR3 protein	CDR3 DNA
NA	TRBV7-9	TRBJ1-6	TRBD1	CASSGQVGSPLHF	TGTGCCAGCAGCGGACAGGTCGGGTCACCCCTCCACTTT
NA	TRBV10-2	TRBJ1-5	NA	CASSEYENQPQHF	TGCGCCAGCAGTGAGTACGAGAATCAGCCCCAGCATTTT
NA	TRBV11-1	TRBJ1-4	NA	CASSYSGTQMEKLFF	TGTGCCAGCAGCTACTCCGGGACACAAATGGAAAAACTGTTTTTT
NA	TRBV3-1/TRBV3-2	TRBJ1-1	NA	CASSQAPEGSEAFF	TGTGCCAGCAGCCAAGCCCCGGAGGGGTCTGAAGCTTTCTTT
NA	TRBV11-2	TRBJ2-1	TRBD2	CASSLELAGAFLYNEQFF	TGTGCCAGCAGCTTAGAACTAGCGGGGGCCTTCCTCTACAATGAGCAGTTCTTC
NA	TRBV19	TRBJ1-6	TRBD1	CARRDRHNSPLHF	TGTGCCAGACGGGACAGGCATAATTCACCCCTCCACTTT
NA	TRBV4-1	TRBJ2-2	NA	CASSQGTFLANTGELFF	TGCGCCAGCAGCCAAGGGACTTTCCTCGCGAACACCGGGGAGCTGTTTTTT
NA	TRBV4-1	TRBJ1-4	TRBD1	CASSLRQGAEKLFF	TGCGCCAGCAGCCTGAGGCAGGGGGCTGAAAAACTGTTTTTT
few	TRBV5-4	TRBJ1-5	NA	CASSLGQSQLNQPQHF	TGTGCCAGCAGCTTGGGCCAGTCTCAGTTAAATCAGCCCCAGCATTTT
NA	TRBV24-1	TRBJ2-1	TRBD2	CATSDPPGAGGYNEQFF	TGTGCCACCAGTGATCCCCCAGGAGCGGGGGGATACAATGAGCAGTTCTTC
NA	TRBV9	TRBJ2-1	TRBD2	CASSVGLAGGPNEQFF	TGTGCCAGCAGCGTAGGTCTAGCGGGGGGGCCTAATGAGCAGTTCTTC
NA	TRBV29-1	TRBJ1-1	NA	CSAGKQNLNTEAFF	TGCAGCGCAGGCAAACAGAATTTGAACACTGAAGCTTTCTTT
NA	TRBV27	TRBJ2-3	NA	CASRRRETTADTQYF	TGTGCCAGCCGGAGGAGGGAAACGACGGCAGATACGCAGTATTTT
NA	TRBV19	TRBJ2-5	NA	CASRGRRETQYF	TGTGCCAGTAGGGGGAGGAGAGAGACCCAGTACTTC
NA	TRBV4-1	TRBJ2-3	TRBD2	CASSRTSGASTDTQYF	TGCGCCAGCAGCCGCACTAGCGGGGCCAGCACAGATACGCAGTATTTT
few	TRBV11-2	TRBJ1-4	TRBD1	CASSSRGYNEKLFF	TGTGCCAGCAGCTCCAGGGGGTATAATGAAAAACTGTTTTTT
NA	TRBV19	TRBJ2-3	NA	CASSRGRSDTQYF	TGTGCCAGTAGCAGGGGACGGTCAGATACGCAGTATTTT
NA	TRBV29-1	TRBJ1-1	NA	CSVGIQGGAAFF	TGCAGCGTTGGTATACAGGGTGGAGCAGCTTTCTTT
NA	TRBV10-3	TRBJ2-2	TRBD1	CAISGYKQGAQLRVGELFF	TGTGCCATCAGTGGGTATAAACAGGGGGCGCAGCTACGGGTCGGGGAGCTGTTTTTT
NA	TRBV9	TRBJ1-2	NA	CASSVEVGGGNYGYTF	TGTGCCAGCAGCGTAGAAGTGGGAGGGGGTAACTATGGCTACACCTTC
once	TRBV7-2	TRBJ1-5	NA	CASGWGGGFADNQPQHF	TGTGCCAGCGGATGGGGGGGCGGTTTTGCTGATAATCAGCCCCAGCATTTT
NA	TRBV4-2	TRBJ1-4	NA	CASSQDRQGTFATNEKLFF	TGTGCCAGCAGCCAAGATCGCCAGGGGACATTTGCAACTAATGAAAAACTGTTTTTT
few	TRBV6-5	TRBJ1-1	TRBD1	CASSPLQGVNTEAFF	TGTGCCAGCAGTCCCCTACAGGGGGTGAACACTGAAGCTTTCTTT
few	TRBV27	TRBJ1-1	NA	CASSRVTLNTEAFF	TGTGCCAGCAGTCGGGTCACCTTGAACACTGAAGCTTTCTTT
NA	TRBV10-2	TRBJ1-5	NA	CASSEWTDNQPQHF	TGCGCCAGCAGTGAGTGGACAGACAATCAGCCCCAGCATTTT
NA	TRBV19	TRBJ1-2	NA	CASSITGPSDGYTF	TGTGCCAGTAGTATAACAGGTCCCTCAGATGGCTACACCTTC
NA	TRBV6-5	TRBJ1-2	TRBD1	CASRDNRGYGYTF	TGTGCCAGCAGGGATAACAGGGGATATGGCTACACCTTC
NA	TRBV4-1	TRBJ1-5	NA	CAKRQPQHF	TGCGCCAAGAGGCAGCCCCAGCATTTT
NA	TRBV28	TRBJ1-6	NA	CATGGRGSPLHF	TGTGCCACCGGGGGGCGCGGGTCACCCCTCCACTTT
NA	TRBV7-2	TRBJ2-1	NA	CASSLGGSGYDEQFF	TGTGCCAGCAGCTTAGGTGGGTCGGGGTACGATGAGCAGTTCTTC
few	TRBV10-1	TRBJ1-5	NA	CANPLGGSNQPQHF	TGCGCCAACCCGTTGGGCGGGAGCAATCAGCCCCAGCATTTT
NA	TRBV28	TRBJ1-4	NA	CASIATDNLQKLFF	TGTGCCAGCATCGCGACAGATAACCTCCAAAAACTGTTTTTT
NA	TRBV12-3/TRBV12-4	TRBJ2-2	NA	CASSLTNTGELFF	TGTGCCAGCAGTTTAACTAACACCGGGGAGCTGTTTTTT
NA	TRBV5-1	TRBJ1-3	NA	CASSLGMNRENVYF	TGCGCCAGCAGCTTAGGGATGAACAGGGAAAATGTATATTTT
NA	TRBV18	TRBJ1-2	TRBD1	CASSPIAPRTGHDGYTF	TGTGCCAGCTCACCGATCGCCCCTAGGACAGGACACGATGGCTACACCTTC
NA	TRBV9	TRBJ1-6	NA	CASSSSPLGGGYNSPLHF	TGTGCCAGCAGTTCTAGTCCCCTGGGTGGGGGGTATAATTCACCCCTCCACTTT
few	TRBV7-9	TRBJ2-3	TRBD2	CASRPWTRTDTQYF	TGTGCCAGCAGACCTTGGACTAGAACAGATACGCAGTATTTT
NA	TRBV12-5	TRBJ2-2	NA	CASGLYPPGGELFF	TGTGCTAGTGGTTTATACCCCCCGGGCGGGGAGCTGTTTTTT
NA	TRBV29-1	TRBJ1-2	TRBD1	CSAGGDRRVNTF	TGCAGCGCCGGTGGGGACAGGCGCGTAAACACCTTC
NA	TRBV6-5	TRBJ2-1	TRBD2	CASRPIAGDHNEQFF	TGTGCCAGCAGACCCATAGCGGGGGACCACAATGAGCAGTTCTTC
NA	TRBV3-1/TRBV3-2	TRBJ1-2	NA	CASSQESGSFYGYTF	TGTGCCAGCAGCCAAGAATCAGGATCCTTCTATGGCTACACCTTC
many	TRBV5-1	TRBJ2-3	NA	CASSLFPFQYF	TGCGCCAGCAGCTTGTTCCCCTTCCAGTATTTT
NA	TRBV6-5	TRBJ1-2	NA	CASSPGGRGGYTF	TGTGCCAGCAGCCCCGGGGGTAGGGGTGGCTACACCTTC
once	TRBV14	TRBJ2-5	NA	CASSPTGFRETQYF	TGTGCCAGCAGCCCCACAGGGTTTCGAGAGACCCAGTACTTC
NA	TRBV7-2	TRBJ1-5	TRBD1	CASSFTGQDNQPQHF	TGTGCCAGCAGCTTCACGGGACAGGACAATCAGCCCCAGCATTTT
NA	TRBV30	TRBJ2-3	TRBD2	CAWSGLAGDLTDTQYF	TGTGCCTGGAGTGGGCTAGCGGGGGATCTCACAGATACGCAGTATTTT
NA	TRBV6-5	TRBJ1-2	TRBD1	CASNQGALGGYTF	TGTGCCAGCAATCAGGGGGCGCTGGGGGGCTACACCTTC
NA	TRBV7-8	TRBJ1-4	NA	CASSLRDRGKGNEKLFF	TGTGCCAGCAGCCTGCGAGATCGGGGAAAGGGTAATGAAAAACTGTTTTTT
NA	TRBV5-6	TRBJ1-2	TRBD1	CASSLGTGGGPNYGYTF	TGTGCCAGCAGCTTAGGGACAGGCGGGGGACCTAACTATGGCTACACCTTC